Sequencing of this T cell receptor (beta chain) was carried out in a study of cytomegalovirus exposure and HLA in healthy donors. Germline V CDR1 and CDR2: SGHRS, YFSETQ. Trimming left V 2 bases short and J 2 bases short, with 20 bases between. This CDR3 has 17 amino acids. The PCR made use of 60 Vbeta and 13 Jbeta primers. Profiled with immunoSEQ multiplex PCR; TCRdb holds only in-frame clones, not every one. Found here are more than 85,000 clones, roughly 60% of them singletons; the top ten hold over 4%. This clone showed up just once. The receptor comes from a human donor in good health. The J gene is TRBJ2-7, the V gene TRBV5-1; D is perhaps TRBD2 (6 bases). The source material was PBMCs. CDR3 nucleotide sequence: TGCGCCAGCAGCTTAGCCCCTACTAGCCAGGGACCCTACGAGCAGTACTTC. It specifies CASSLAPTSQGPYEQYF.